This TCR beta chain is drawn from a study of blood T cell repertoires in COVID-19. The wider study: Some COVID-19 samples were acute and others convalescent; all came from the United States, Italy and Spain. The cDNA or gDNA used as material had been derived from T cells, B-cell-depleted T cells, or PBMCs.

Per the authors' pipeline: From reference gene primer amplification, estimates of nucleated cell counts were derived. Produced via immunoSEQ multiplex PCR; TCRdb's table is partial and in-frame only. The DNA was the basis for D and trimming; V, J and clone size are from that table. Seen here are 35,000 to 50,000 clones, roughly 73% observed once, and the top ten hold around 59%. The specimen sequenced was peripheral blood. The clonotype comes from a man aged 80 or over with acute or convalescent COVID-19.

This CDR3 is CASNRLANYGYTF. CDR3 sequence (DNA): TGTGCCAGCAACCGACTCGCTAACTATGGCTACACCTTC. The rearrangement uses TRBV2 and TRBJ1-2; D unresolved. Germline loops: CDR1 SNHLY, CDR2 FYNNEI. The CDR3 is 13 amino acids. V lost 7 bases, J lost 0 bases, and 9 bases lay in between. Using reference TRBV2 and TRBJ1-2 for the parts outside the CDR3, the full variable domain is EPEVTQTPSHQVTQMGQEVILRCVPISNHLYFYWYRQILGQKVEFLVSFYNNEISEKSEIFDDQFSVERPDGSNFTLKIRSTKLEDSAMYFCASNRLANYGYTFGSGTRLTVV.